Listed below are T cell receptor beta chains from one sample, sequenced in a study of shared clonotypes between healthy human individuals. Here immunoSEQ multiplex PCR was the method, and the copy in TCRdb shows in-frame clones only, minus some. The profile shows about 2.4 million clones, 93% of them singletons. Sequenced sample: naive CD4+ T cells from PBMCs. Receptors were obtained from a man aged 18 to 29 in good health. Some clones in this sample may be carry-over from other donors' samples. Each CDR3 is given with its conserved first and last residue. D genes are given only for firm matches. The size field is filled for only some rows; it gives once, few, many or a size class.

j_gene: TRBJ2-2
abundance: -
v_gene: TRBV5-1
d_gene: -
CDR3nt: TGCGCCAGCAGCTTGACACCGGGACAGAACACCGGGGAGCTGTTTTTT
CDR3aa: CASSLTPGQNTGELFF

j_gene: TRBJ1-2
abundance: -
v_gene: TRBV28
d_gene: -
CDR3nt: TGTGCCGTACAAACCACGGACAGACGGACGGATGGCTACACCTTC
CDR3aa: CAVQTTDRRTDGYTF

j_gene: TRBJ2-1
abundance: -
v_gene: TRBV28
d_gene: -
CDR3nt: TGTGCCAGCAGCAGGGATGGGCAGTTCTTC
CDR3aa: CASSRDGQFF

j_gene: TRBJ1-1
abundance: once
v_gene: TRBV2
d_gene: TRBD1
CDR3nt: TGTGCCAGCAGCCGACAGGGATTGAACACTGAAGCTTTCTTT
CDR3aa: CASSRQGLNTEAFF

j_gene: TRBJ2-2
abundance: -
v_gene: TRBV27
d_gene: TRBD2
CDR3nt: TGTGCCAGCAGTTTATCTCGGCTAGCGGGAGTCGCCGGGGAGCTGTTTTTT
CDR3aa: CASSLSRLAGVAGELFF

j_gene: TRBJ2-5
abundance: once
v_gene: TRBV29-1
d_gene: TRBD2
CDR3nt: TGCAGCGTGAAAAGCGGGAGTGAGACCCAGTACTTC
CDR3aa: CSVKSGSETQYF

j_gene: TRBJ2-5
abundance: -
v_gene: TRBV2
d_gene: -
CDR3nt: TGTGCCAGCATCAACGGGGCAGGAGGCTGGGGAGAGACCCAGTACTTC
CDR3aa: CASINGAGGWGETQYF

j_gene: TRBJ2-7
abundance: -
v_gene: TRBV13
d_gene: TRBD2
CDR3nt: TGTGCCAGCAGCCCTGGACTAGCGGGATGGTCCGAGCAGTACTTC
CDR3aa: CASSPGLAGWSEQYF

j_gene: TRBJ2-7
abundance: -
v_gene: TRBV5-4
d_gene: -
CDR3nt: TGTGCCAGCAGCTTTCAGGGTAGTCGCTACGAGCAGTACTTC
CDR3aa: CASSFQGSRYEQYF

j_gene: TRBJ2-3
abundance: -
v_gene: TRBV6-1
d_gene: TRBD1
CDR3nt: TGTGCCAGCAGTTTAGGGACAGGGGACACGCAGTATTTT
CDR3aa: CASSLGTGDTQYF

j_gene: TRBJ2-3
abundance: -
v_gene: TRBV10-1
d_gene: -
CDR3nt: TGCGCCAGCAGTAGCCCCCAGGGAGCGCAGTATTTT
CDR3aa: CASSSPQGAQYF

j_gene: TRBJ2-5
abundance: -
v_gene: TRBV25-1
d_gene: -
CDR3nt: TGTGCCAGCAGTGGTCGCGGGGAGCCCGGGGAGACCCAGTACTTC
CDR3aa: CASSGRGEPGETQYF

j_gene: TRBJ1-1
abundance: -
v_gene: TRBV7-2
d_gene: -
CDR3nt: TGTGCCAGCAGCTTAGTCCAGTCCGAAGCTTTCTTT
CDR3aa: CASSLVQSEAFF

j_gene: TRBJ2-3
abundance: -
v_gene: TRBV12-5
d_gene: -
CDR3nt: TGTGCTAGTGGTTTGAGTGGGGCAGATACGCAGTATTTT
CDR3aa: CASGLSGADTQYF

j_gene: TRBJ2-7
abundance: -
v_gene: TRBV6-6
d_gene: -
CDR3nt: TGTGCCAGCAGTAGAGACTCCTACGAGCAGTACTTC
CDR3aa: CASSRDSYEQYF

j_gene: TRBJ2-3
abundance: -
v_gene: TRBV18
d_gene: TRBD2
CDR3nt: TGTGCCAGCTCACCACTAGCGGGGACAGATACGCAGTATTTT
CDR3aa: CASSPLAGTDTQYF

j_gene: TRBJ2-1
abundance: -
v_gene: TRBV4-3
d_gene: -
CDR3nt: TGCGCCAGCAGCCAAGTTTTGGACTCCAGGCCGTTCTTC
CDR3aa: CASSQVLDSRPFF

j_gene: TRBJ2-7
abundance: -
v_gene: TRBV14
d_gene: -
CDR3nt: TGTGCCAGCAGCCAAGATCCCGGTTACACCAAGCAGTACTTC
CDR3aa: CASSQDPGYTKQYF

j_gene: TRBJ1-2
abundance: -
v_gene: TRBV5-1
d_gene: -
CDR3nt: TGCGCCAGCAGCTTGGGCCAGGGAATTTCTGGCTACACCTTC
CDR3aa: CASSLGQGISGYTF

j_gene: TRBJ2-7
abundance: -
v_gene: TRBV13
d_gene: -
CDR3nt: TGTGCCAGCAGCCCCCAAACCCAGGGACAACCCTACGAGCAGTACTTC
CDR3aa: CASSPQTQGQPYEQYF

j_gene: TRBJ2-5
abundance: -
v_gene: TRBV7-2
d_gene: -
CDR3nt: TGTGCCAGCAGCTTACTCTTCGACAGGCCGGGGGCCCAGTACTTC
CDR3aa: CASSLLFDRPGAQYF

j_gene: TRBJ1-4
abundance: -
v_gene: TRBV7-8
d_gene: -
CDR3nt: TGTGCCAGCAGCTGGGGCAGCAGGGGCCCTAATGAAAAACTGTTTTTT
CDR3aa: CASSWGSRGPNEKLFF

j_gene: TRBJ1-1
abundance: once
v_gene: TRBV29-1
d_gene: TRBD1
CDR3nt: TGCAGCGCCTCATCACGCCACTCCCGGGACAGCAAGATGAACACTGAAGCTTTCTTT
CDR3aa: CSASSRHSRDSKMNTEAFF

j_gene: TRBJ2-3
abundance: -
v_gene: TRBV28
d_gene: TRBD1
CDR3nt: TGTGCCAGCAGTTTACGCAAAGGGGCAGGGGGCTTGGATACGCAGTATTTT
CDR3aa: CASSLRKGAGGLDTQYF

j_gene: TRBJ2-4
abundance: few
v_gene: TRBV28
d_gene: TRBD2
CDR3nt: TGTGCCAGCAGTTTATCCTCGGGAGGGGGGAACATTCAGTACTTC
CDR3aa: CASSLSSGGGNIQYF

j_gene: TRBJ1-5
abundance: -
v_gene: TRBV2
d_gene: TRBD1
CDR3nt: TGTGCCAGCACTGGAGACAGGGGGCCGAGTTCTGAGCCCCAGCATTTT
CDR3aa: CASTGDRGPSSEPQHF

j_gene: TRBJ2-2
abundance: -
v_gene: TRBV7-9
d_gene: TRBD2
CDR3nt: TGTGCCAGCAGCACCCATCCCCAGCGGGAGGTTGGCGGGGAGCTGTTTTTT
CDR3aa: CASSTHPQREVGGELFF

j_gene: TRBJ2-5
abundance: -
v_gene: TRBV5-1
d_gene: TRBD1
CDR3nt: TGCGCCAGCAGCTCCCCCCCGGGGACAGAAGAGACCCAGTACTTC
CDR3aa: CASSSPPGTEETQYF

j_gene: TRBJ2-3
abundance: -
v_gene: TRBV9
d_gene: TRBD2
CDR3nt: TGTGCCAGCAGCGTCAGCGGGAGCGGGGATACGCAGTATTTT
CDR3aa: CASSVSGSGDTQYF

j_gene: TRBJ2-5
abundance: -
v_gene: TRBV7-8
d_gene: TRBD1
CDR3nt: TGTGCCGCAGGGGGAAGGGATCAAGAGACCCAGTACTTC
CDR3aa: CAAGGRDQETQYF

j_gene: TRBJ1-2
abundance: -
v_gene: TRBV7-2
d_gene: -
CDR3nt: TGTGCCAGCAGCTTAGATGCTGGGAATGGCTACACCTTC
CDR3aa: CASSLDAGNGYTF

j_gene: TRBJ2-5
abundance: -
v_gene: TRBV7-2
d_gene: TRBD2
CDR3nt: TGTGCCAGCAGCTTATCGGTACTAGCGGGAGTTGAGACCCAGTACTTC
CDR3aa: CASSLSVLAGVETQYF

j_gene: TRBJ2-7
abundance: -
v_gene: TRBV7-2
d_gene: TRBD2
CDR3nt: TGTGCCAGCAGCTTGGGACTAGCGGGAGCTTCCGAGCAGTACTTC
CDR3aa: CASSLGLAGASEQYF

j_gene: TRBJ1-1
abundance: -
v_gene: TRBV28
d_gene: TRBD1
CDR3nt: TGTGCCAGCGGTACAGGGGGCGGGAACACTGAAGCTTTCTTT
CDR3aa: CASGTGGGNTEAFF

j_gene: TRBJ2-7
abundance: -
v_gene: TRBV7-8
d_gene: TRBD2
CDR3nt: TGTGCCAGCAGCTCAACTAGCGTTACCTCCTACGAGCAGTACTTC
CDR3aa: CASSSTSVTSYEQYF

j_gene: TRBJ2-5
abundance: -
v_gene: TRBV2
d_gene: -
CDR3nt: TGTGCCAGCGCACAGGGACCAGAGACCCAGTACTTC
CDR3aa: CASAQGPETQYF

j_gene: TRBJ1-2
abundance: few
v_gene: TRBV6-5
d_gene: -
CDR3nt: TGTGCCAGCAGTTACTCGTACCAATACTATGGCTACACCTTC
CDR3aa: CASSYSYQYYGYTF

j_gene: TRBJ2-1
abundance: -
v_gene: TRBV6-1
d_gene: -
CDR3nt: TGTGCCAGCAGTGAAATGGGGCTAGCGCTGTTCTTC
CDR3aa: CASSEMGLALFF

j_gene: TRBJ1-5
abundance: -
v_gene: TRBV19
d_gene: -
CDR3nt: TGTGCCAGTCAAAGAGACCGCTCCGGCAATCAGCCCCAGCATTTT
CDR3aa: CASQRDRSGNQPQHF

j_gene: TRBJ2-3
abundance: -
v_gene: TRBV7-6
d_gene: -
CDR3nt: TGTGCCAGCAGCTTAACCCCCATGCACCTGCAGTATTTT
CDR3aa: CASSLTPMHLQYF

j_gene: TRBJ2-1
abundance: -
v_gene: TRBV7-3
d_gene: -
CDR3nt: TGTGCCAGCAGCTTACGTCCGGGAGTGACCTACAATGAGCAGTTCTTC
CDR3aa: CASSLRPGVTYNEQFF

j_gene: TRBJ2-7
abundance: once
v_gene: TRBV11-2
d_gene: TRBD1
CDR3nt: TGTGCCAGCAGCTTAGAGTTAGGACAGGGTTCCTACGAGCAGTACTTC
CDR3aa: CASSLELGQGSYEQYF

j_gene: TRBJ2-3
abundance: -
v_gene: TRBV7-2
d_gene: TRBD2
CDR3nt: TGTGCCAGCAGCTTAGGGGTAGCGGGAGGCAACACAGATACGCAGTATTTT
CDR3aa: CASSLGVAGGNTDTQYF

j_gene: TRBJ1-1
abundance: -
v_gene: TRBV2
d_gene: -
CDR3nt: TGTGCCAGCAGTGAATATAGATTCGGGGAGACTGAAGCTTTCTTT
CDR3aa: CASSEYRFGETEAFF

j_gene: TRBJ2-2
abundance: -
v_gene: TRBV6-6
d_gene: TRBD1
CDR3nt: TGTGCCAGCAGTAAACCGGGACAGGGGGCCAGCGGGGAGCTGTTTTTT
CDR3aa: CASSKPGQGASGELFF

j_gene: TRBJ2-1
abundance: -
v_gene: TRBV28
d_gene: -
CDR3nt: TGTGCCAGCAGTCCTTTCGACGACCCATACAATGAGCAGTTCTTC
CDR3aa: CASSPFDDPYNEQFF

j_gene: TRBJ2-1
abundance: -
v_gene: TRBV9
d_gene: TRBD2
CDR3nt: TGTGCCAGCAGTACCCGGGGAGGGAATGAGCAGTTCTTC
CDR3aa: CASSTRGGNEQFF

j_gene: TRBJ2-3
abundance: -
v_gene: TRBV9
d_gene: TRBD2
CDR3nt: TGTGCCAGCAGCGTAGCTCCCCGCTTGGGACTAGCGGCGGGAGAAAGGGCAGATACGCAGTATTTT
CDR3aa: CASSVAPRLGLAAGERADTQYF

j_gene: TRBJ1-2
abundance: -
v_gene: TRBV5-1
d_gene: TRBD1
CDR3nt: TGCGCCAGCAGCCCCACGACAGGGGGCCCTCGAGACTATGGCTACACCTTC
CDR3aa: CASSPTTGGPRDYGYTF

j_gene: TRBJ2-3
abundance: -
v_gene: TRBV5-1
d_gene: -
CDR3nt: TGCGCCAGCAGCTTGGCCTCCACAGATACGCAGTATTTT
CDR3aa: CASSLASTDTQYF

j_gene: TRBJ1-3
abundance: -
v_gene: TRBV11-2
d_gene: TRBD1
CDR3nt: TGTGCCAGCAGCTTATACGGCAGGGGGCCTGCAGGAAACACCATATATTTT
CDR3aa: CASSLYGRGPAGNTIYF

j_gene: TRBJ1-4
abundance: few
v_gene: TRBV30
d_gene: -
CDR3nt: TGTGCCTGGAGCGACGGACAAAATGAAAAACTGTTTTTT
CDR3aa: CAWSDGQNEKLFF

j_gene: TRBJ2-7
abundance: -
v_gene: TRBV28
d_gene: -
CDR3nt: TGTGCCAGCAGTTTTGGGGGAGGCGGCCCCTACGAGCAGTACTTC
CDR3aa: CASSFGGGGPYEQYF

j_gene: TRBJ2-5
abundance: -
v_gene: TRBV4-2
d_gene: -
CDR3nt: TGTGCCAGCAGCGGGGATCGGGGAGAGACCCAGTACTTC
CDR3aa: CASSGDRGETQYF

j_gene: TRBJ2-7
abundance: -
v_gene: TRBV10-2
d_gene: -
CDR3nt: TGCGCCAGCAGTGAGTACTACGAGCAGTACTTC
CDR3aa: CASSEYYEQYF

j_gene: TRBJ2-3
abundance: -
v_gene: TRBV9
d_gene: TRBD2
CDR3nt: TGTGCCAGCAGCGTCCTAGGACTAGCGGGCTCAGATACGCAGTATTTT
CDR3aa: CASSVLGLAGSDTQYF

j_gene: TRBJ2-7
abundance: -
v_gene: TRBV30
d_gene: TRBD1
CDR3nt: TGTGCCTGGACCCTCGACAGGGGGCGGCGCGAGCAGTACTTC
CDR3aa: CAWTLDRGRREQYF

j_gene: TRBJ1-2
abundance: -
v_gene: TRBV6-5
d_gene: -
CDR3nt: TGTGCCAGCAGCGACAGTCATTGGCGTGGCTACACCTTC
CDR3aa: CASSDSHWRGYTF

j_gene: TRBJ2-1
abundance: -
v_gene: TRBV4-3
d_gene: -
CDR3nt: TGCGCCAGCAGCCAATACGGGTGGGCCTACAATGAGCAGTTCTTC
CDR3aa: CASSQYGWAYNEQFF

j_gene: TRBJ2-1
abundance: -
v_gene: TRBV5-1
d_gene: -
CDR3nt: TGCGCCAGCAGCTTGGGGGCTAGATCGAATGAGCAGTTCTTC
CDR3aa: CASSLGARSNEQFF